This TCR beta chain comes out of a study of T cell responses to AZD1222 COVID-19 vaccine. Here immunoSEQ multiplex PCR was the method, and the copy in TCRdb shows in-frame clones only, minus some. The sample carries 94,000 or so clones, 85% to 90% recorded once. General study points: Among the donors, most were white British and more were female, and clonal diversity was possibly underestimated. Spike-wide vaccine-associated CD4 TCRs dominated at 160-218 and 743-854. Spike-specific TCR breadth and depth both grew after two AZD1222 doses. Without day 14 samples, only post-peak T cell repertoires were studied.

Of note for this clone: Antigen unknown.

The J segment lost 0 bases and the V segment lost 0 bases, leaving 2 bases of the junction unmatched. This CDR3 is built from 16 residues. Per germline, CDR1 LGHDT and CDR2 YNNKEL (reference sequence). The V call is TRBV3-1 (or the pseudogene TRBV3-2), the J call TRBJ2-1; 7 bases align to TRBD2. The TCR sequence derives from an adult in good health. The sequencing used peripheral blood, collected on day 0 of AZD1222 vaccination. CDR3 DNA: TGTGCCAGCAGCCAAGAGCGGGGGAGCTCCTACAATGAGCAGTTCTTC. The encoded protein is CASSQERGSSYNEQFF.